These T cell receptor beta chains were read from a single sample in a study of CD8 T cells in ankylosing spondylitis. TCRdb independently ran MiXCR on the 5' RACE reads; one entry per CDR3 protein. The repertoire consists of about 700,000 distinct CDR3 sequences, with roughly 20% occurring once and the leading ten covering under 20%. Sequencing was performed on blood, either unsorted or a sorted T cell fraction (not recorded which). Receptors were obtained from a male donor with ankylosing spondylitis. Both conserved end residues are part of each CDR3. D genes are given only for firm matches. A row's size may be missing; if present it is once, few, many or a size class.

J gene | D gene | clone size | V gene | CDR3 DNA | CDR3 protein
TRBJ2-6 | . | many | TRBV4-1 | TGCGCCAGCAGCCAAGAGGAGGGAAGTGGGGCCAACGTCCTGACTTTC | CASSQEEGSGANVLTF
TRBJ1-4 | . | . | TRBV20-1 | TGCAGTGCTACCGAGTCTTACGAAAAACTGTTTTTT | CSATESYEKLFF
TRBJ1-5 | . | . | TRBV7-8 | TGTGCCAGCAGCTTAAGACAAGCTCATAGCAATCAGCCCCAGCATTTT | CASSLRQAHSNQPQHF
TRBJ2-5 | . | . | TRBV5-5 | TGTGCCAGCAAGACGGGCCTAAGCCAAGAGACCCAGTACTTC | CASKTGLSQETQYF
TRBJ2-7 | TRBD2 | . | TRBV10-2 | TGCGCCAGCAGTGAGCCCTCCGGGCTAGCGGGTCTTAGCTCCTACGAGCAGTACTTC | CASSEPSGLAGLSSYEQYF
TRBJ2-2 | TRBD2 | few | TRBV12-3/TRBV12-4 | TGTGCCAGCAGGCGAGCGGGGAGAACCGAGGAGCTGTTTTTT | CASRRAGRTEELFF
TRBJ2-3 | TRBD1 | . | TRBV5-1 | TGCGCCAGCAGCTTGGTAGGGGGACAGAGGGTCACAGATACGCAGTATTTT | CASSLVGGQRVTDTQYF
TRBJ1-2 | . | few | TRBV6-1 | TGTGCCAGCAGTACAGGGATTTTCAACTATGGCTACACCTTC | CASSTGIFNYGYTF
TRBJ2-2 | TRBD2 | . | TRBV20-1 | TGCAGTGCCGGGACTAGTAGATCCACCGGGGAGCTGTTTTTT | CSAGTSRSTGELFF
TRBJ2-1 | . | few | TRBV12-3/TRBV12-4 | TGTGCCAGCAGTAAGAATGAGCAGTTCTTC | CASSKNEQFF
TRBJ2-4 | TRBD2 | . | TRBV5-1 | TGCGCCAGCAGCTTCATAGGACTAGCGGATAAAAAACTAGCCAAAAACATTCAGTACTTC | CASSFIGLADKKLAKNIQYF
TRBJ2-1 | . | once | TRBV7-9 | TGTGCCAGCAGCTGGACACTCTACAATGAGCAGTTCTTC | CASSWTLYNEQFF
TRBJ2-3 | TRBD1 | . | TRBV30 | TGTGCCTGGGACACAGGGGTAGCAGATACGCAGTATTTT | CAWDTGVADTQYF
TRBJ1-5 | . | few | TRBV3-1 | TGTGCCAGCAGCCAAGACAGTCGCAATCAGCCCCAGCATTTT | CASSQDSRNQPQHF
TRBJ2-3 | TRBD2 | . | TRBV27 | TGTGCCAGCAGTTCCTTCGGGACTAGCGGAGGCACAGATACGCAGTATTTT | CASSSFGTSGGTDTQYF
TRBJ2-3 | TRBD2 | many | TRBV7-2 | TGTGCCAGCAGCTTGCGGGGAGGGGGCACAGATACGCAGTATTTT | CASSLRGGGTDTQYF
TRBJ2-1 | . | . | TRBV6-6 | TGTGCCAGCACCCAGCTGGGCAATGAGCAGTTCTTC | CASTQLGNEQFF
TRBJ2-3 | . | few | TRBV20-1 | TGCAGTGCTCCCCGTGGAGGAGTGGGCACAGATACGCAGTATTTT | CSAPRGGVGTDTQYF
TRBJ1-6 | TRBD1 | many | TRBV25-1 | TGTGCCAGCAGTCCTCACGACGGGACAGGGGGCTTTTATCCCCCCCTCCACTTT | CASSPHDGTGGFYPPLHF
TRBJ2-3 | . | few | TRBV2 | TGTGCCAGCAGTTTACTAGCCCAGACAGATACGCAGTATTTT | CASSLLAQTDTQYF
TRBJ2-2 | TRBD1 | . | TRBV27 | TGTGCCAGCAGCGGGACAGAGAGGTACACCGGGGAGCTGTTTTTT | CASSGTERYTGELFF
TRBJ2-1 | TRBD2 | few | TRBV20-1 | TGCAGTGCTAGACTACTAGCGGGAGAGTCGAATGAGCAGTTCTTC | CSARLLAGESNEQFF